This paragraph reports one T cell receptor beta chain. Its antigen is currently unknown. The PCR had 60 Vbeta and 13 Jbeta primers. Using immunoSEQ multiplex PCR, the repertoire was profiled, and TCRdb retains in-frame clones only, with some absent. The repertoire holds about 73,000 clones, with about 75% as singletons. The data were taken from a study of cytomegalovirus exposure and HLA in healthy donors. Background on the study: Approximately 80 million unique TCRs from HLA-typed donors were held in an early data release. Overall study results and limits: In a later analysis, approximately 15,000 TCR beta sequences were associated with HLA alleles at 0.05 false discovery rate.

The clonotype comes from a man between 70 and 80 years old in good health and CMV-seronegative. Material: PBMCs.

CDR3 loop: CASSRQLAGGSDTQYF. For the CDR3, the DNA is TGTGCCAGCAGTCGTCAACTAGCGGGAGGATCAGATACGCAGTATTTT. The V gene is TRBV5-5, the J gene TRBJ2-3, with 12 bases fitting TRBD2. Per germline, CDR1 SGHKS and CDR2 YYEKEE (reference sequence). With 5 bases clipped from V and 4 bases from J, the junction kept 8 bases outside the gene matches. CDR3 size: 16 residues.